This note documents a single TCR beta chain sequence. There is no known antigen for this receptor. Qualities for individual bases were not recorded, and no much larger clone is one base off. This sample is drawn from a study of vaccination and CD4 T cells after COVID-19 (dated by TCRdb to about 2022). A note on the overall study: Every convalescent patient had a positive nasal swab PCR test for SARS-CoV-2, with mild disease in roughly 10 patients and severe disease in one. The convalescent cohort included six males and four females, with two Hispanic individuals, seven Caucasians, two Asians and one multiracial person. Each participant got two doses of either the Pfizer-BioNTech BNT162b2 vaccine (n=8) or the Moderna mRNA-1273 vaccine (n=2). Post-COVID blood samples from convalescent patients were collected a median of roughly 100 days after diagnosis, with a range of about 35 to 161 days. Post-vaccine blood samples were collected a median of about 72 days after the second vaccine dose, ranging from roughly 12 to 241 days. For stimulating the cultures, overlapping spike peptide pools were used, derived from SARS-CoV-2 as well as from the common cold coronaviruses HCoV-NL63, HCoV-OC43 and HCoV-229E. Control cultures used a CEFX viral epitope pool as positive control, an HIV-1 Nef peptide pool as negative control, or no peptide. The spike-specific CD4+ TCR repertoire was compared before and after mRNA vaccination in about nine COVID-19 convalescent patients and a handful of infection-naive healthy vaccine recipients.

Including the terminal cysteine and phenylalanine, the CDR3 comprises 14 residues. Here the CDR3 DNA is all that survives: 42 bases in frame from base 1. The V end gives up 4 bases and the J end 8 bases, leaving 8 bases in the junction not matched to a gene. The germline V gene (reference sequence) specifies GTSNPN as CDR1 and SVGIG as CDR2. This sample's treatment or condition label indicates: roughly ten-day PBMC culture with coronavirus spike peptide pools or control peptides (ViraFEST assay). To expand antigen-specific T cells with peptide pools and then pick out the expanded clonotypes through TCR sequencing, the study relied on the ViraFEST assay. The positive SARS-CoV-2 PCR tests of the convalescent patients were dated from March to December 2020, before the Alpha, Beta and Delta variants emerged in the United States. About 2 million PBMCs per well were cultured in IMDM with 5% human AB serum and approximately 10 IU/ml IL-2, plus 10 ug/ml peptide pools. Half of the culture medium was replaced with fresh IL-2-containing medium on days 3 and 7. After 10 to 11 days of culture, CD4+ T cells were isolated by negative selection using the EasySep CD4+ T cell isolation kit. Ficoll-Paque Plus gradient centrifugation was used to isolate PBMCs from whole blood, and the isolated PBMCs were then either used fresh or cryopreserved at -140C. In general, triplicate wells were set up for every culture condition.

What the study reported, not specific to this receptor: In convalescent patients, nearly all vaccine-specific clones (304 of 307) were found to be mono-reactive for SARS-CoV-2 spike rather than cross-reactive with common cold coronaviruses. Although the median number of SARS-CoV-2-reactive clonotypes went up from some 23 after infection to around 40 after vaccination, the increase was not significant. Among convalescent patients, a median about 90% of the SARS-CoV-2-reactive clones seen after vaccination appeared only after vaccination, which suggests priming specific to the vaccine. Relatively few convalescent patients were included in the study, and early timepoints after natural infection were not analyzed.

Libraries were built with PCR. At the Johns Hopkins FTIC core, DNA from the cultured CD4+ T cells underwent TCR sequencing with the Oncomine TCR Beta short-read assay. The QIAamp micro DNA kit was used to extract genomic DNA from the cultured CD4+ T cells. The Oncomine TCR Beta libraries from cultured CD4+ T cells were pooled using unique dual indexes and then sequenced on an Illumina iSeq 100. The study's own analysis went as follows. Non-productive sequences were filtered out, and CDR3s that did not start with C, did not end with F or W, or were shorter than 7 amino acids were discarded. Antigen-specific clonotypes were identified using the MANAFEST web application through comparison of peptide-stimulated wells with reference and other culture wells. Positive clones required FDR below 0.05, an odds ratio above 5, and productive frequency above 0.1% in at least two of three replicate wells. A clonotype was classed as cross-reactive if the clonotype showed significant expansion both in SARS-CoV-2 spike wells and in at least one common cold coronavirus spike condition. Levenshtein distances (stringdist) and unrooted phylogenetic trees (ape) in R version 3.6.1 were used to assess CDR3 homology. TCRdb reprocessed the public reads (quality trimming at Q25 with fastp, clone calling with MiXCR) and kept in-frame beta chains. Each CDR3 protein gets just one entry, which takes the most common genes and DNA from the rows behind it. The V and J calls reflect TCRdb's pipeline rather than the authors' work. The table for this sample lists thousands of distinct CDR3 sequences; approximately 22% of them were counted only once. More than 40% of the sample belongs to the ten largest clones.

The sequence came from a human donor who had recovered from COVID-19. The sample comprised CD4+ T cells from blood, cultured in vitro. The chain is made from TRBV30 and TRBJ1-2; TRBD1 agrees with 12 junctional bases. The CDR3 protein is CAWTPGQGAGGYTF. The sequenced DNA: TGTGCCTGGACCCCGGGACAGGGGGCGGGAGGCTACACCTTC.